This T cell receptor beta chain was found in a study of cytomegalovirus exposure and HLA in healthy donors. General study findings and limits: Cytomegalovirus association was assigned to some 160 TCR beta chains. In a later analysis, common viral pathogens appeared linked to several of the most significant clusters. Rates of TCR association differed by HLA locus in a later analysis, with DRB1 highest and HLA-C lowest.

This CDR3 comprises 15 residues. V was cut by 7 bases and J by 4 bases, with 20 bases left in between. Germline values: CDR1 MDHEN, CDR2 SYDVKM. A remark on this clone: What it binds is unknown.

The PCR used 60 Vbeta and 13 Jbeta primers. Using immunoSEQ multiplex PCR, the repertoire was profiled, and TCRdb retains in-frame clones only, with some absent. The sample lists 100,000 or so clones; 70% were seen once. The sequenced material came from PBMCs. The V call is TRBV28, the J call TRBJ2-7; D not resolved. The source is a middle-aged man in good health and CMV-seropositive. In nucleotides, the CDR3 is TGTGCCAGCATCGACGGTAGAGGAATAATATACGAGCAGTACTTC. It specifies CASIDGRGIIYEQYF.